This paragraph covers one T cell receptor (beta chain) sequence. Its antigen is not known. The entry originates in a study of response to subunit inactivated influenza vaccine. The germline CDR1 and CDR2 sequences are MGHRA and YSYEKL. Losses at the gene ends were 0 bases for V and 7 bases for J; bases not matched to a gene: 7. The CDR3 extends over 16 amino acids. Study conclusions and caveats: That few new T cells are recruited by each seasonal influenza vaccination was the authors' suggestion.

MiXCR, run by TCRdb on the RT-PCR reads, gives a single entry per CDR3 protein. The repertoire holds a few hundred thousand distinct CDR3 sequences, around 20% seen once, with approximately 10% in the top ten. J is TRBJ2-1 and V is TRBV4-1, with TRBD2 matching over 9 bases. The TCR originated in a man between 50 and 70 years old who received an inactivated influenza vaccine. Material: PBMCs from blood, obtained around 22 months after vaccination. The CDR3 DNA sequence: TGCGCCAGCAGCCAAGATCTGCTAGCGGGGACGAATGAGCAGTTCTTC. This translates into CASSQDLLAGTNEQFF.